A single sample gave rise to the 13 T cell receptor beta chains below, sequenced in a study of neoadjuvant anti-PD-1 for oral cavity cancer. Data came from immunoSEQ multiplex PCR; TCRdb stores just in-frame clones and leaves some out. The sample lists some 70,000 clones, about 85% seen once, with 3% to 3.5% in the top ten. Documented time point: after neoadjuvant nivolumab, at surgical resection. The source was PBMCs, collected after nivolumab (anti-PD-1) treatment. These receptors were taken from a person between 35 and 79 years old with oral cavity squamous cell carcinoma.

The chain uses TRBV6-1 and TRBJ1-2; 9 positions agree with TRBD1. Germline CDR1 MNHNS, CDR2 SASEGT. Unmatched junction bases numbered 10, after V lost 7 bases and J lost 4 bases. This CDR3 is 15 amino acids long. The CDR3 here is CASIGTGNSLYGYTF. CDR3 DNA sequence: TGTGCCAGCATTGGGACAGGGAATTCGCTCTATGGCTACACCTTC.

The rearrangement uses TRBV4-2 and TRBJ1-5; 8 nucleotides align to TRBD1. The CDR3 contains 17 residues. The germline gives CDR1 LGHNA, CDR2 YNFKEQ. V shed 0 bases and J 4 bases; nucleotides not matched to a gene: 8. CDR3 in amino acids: CASSQEAGGLPNQPQHF. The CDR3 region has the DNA TGTGCCAGCAGCCAAGAGGCAGGGGGCCTTCCTAATCAGCCCCAGCATTTT.

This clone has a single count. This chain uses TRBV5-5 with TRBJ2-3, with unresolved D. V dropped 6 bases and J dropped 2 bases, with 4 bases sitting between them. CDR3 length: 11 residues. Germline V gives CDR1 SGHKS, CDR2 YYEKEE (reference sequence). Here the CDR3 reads CASTFTDTQYF. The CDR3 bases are TGTGCCAGCACCTTCACAGATACGCAGTATTTT.

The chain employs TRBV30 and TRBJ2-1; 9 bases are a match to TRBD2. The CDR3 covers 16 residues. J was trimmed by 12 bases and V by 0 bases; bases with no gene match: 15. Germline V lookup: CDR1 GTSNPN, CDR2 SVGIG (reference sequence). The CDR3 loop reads CAWSVLTSGGPVGQFF. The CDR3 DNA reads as TGTGCCTGGAGTGTGCTGACTAGCGGAGGGCCAGTTGGGCAGTTCTTC.

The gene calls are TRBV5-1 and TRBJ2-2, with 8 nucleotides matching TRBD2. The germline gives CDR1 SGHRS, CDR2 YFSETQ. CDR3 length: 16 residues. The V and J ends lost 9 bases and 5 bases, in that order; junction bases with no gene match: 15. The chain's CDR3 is CATTQNGLATTGELFF. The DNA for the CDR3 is TGCGCCACAACACAAAATGGACTAGCAACTACCGGGGAGCTGTTTTTT.

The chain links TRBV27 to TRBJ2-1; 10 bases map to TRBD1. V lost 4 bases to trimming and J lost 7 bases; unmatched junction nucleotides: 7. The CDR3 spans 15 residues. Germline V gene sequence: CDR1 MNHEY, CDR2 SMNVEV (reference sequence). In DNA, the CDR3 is TGTGCCAGCAGTTCAGGGACAGGGGTTAGAAATGAGCAGTTCTTC. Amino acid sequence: CASSSGTGVRNEQFF.

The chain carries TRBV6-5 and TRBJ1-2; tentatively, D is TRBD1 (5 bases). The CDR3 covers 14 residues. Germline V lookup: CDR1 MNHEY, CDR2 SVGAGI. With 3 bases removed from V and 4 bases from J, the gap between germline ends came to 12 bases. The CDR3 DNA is TGTGCCAGCAGTTATCTCCAGGGCGTCTATGGCTACACCTTC. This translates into CASSYLQGVYGYTF.

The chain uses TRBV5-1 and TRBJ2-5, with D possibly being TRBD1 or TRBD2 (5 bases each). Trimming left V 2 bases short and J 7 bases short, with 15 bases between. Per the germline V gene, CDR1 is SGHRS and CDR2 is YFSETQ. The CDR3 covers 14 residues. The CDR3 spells CASSFPGPEGTQYF. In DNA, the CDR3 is TGCGCCAGCAGCTTCCCGGGACCCGAGGGGACCCAGTACTTC.

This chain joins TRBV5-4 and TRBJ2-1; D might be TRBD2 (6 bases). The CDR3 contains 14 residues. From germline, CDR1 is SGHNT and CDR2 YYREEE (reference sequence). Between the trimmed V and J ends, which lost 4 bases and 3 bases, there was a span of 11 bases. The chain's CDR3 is CASSPGLDYNEQFF. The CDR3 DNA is TGTGCCAGCAGCCCGGGACTCGACTACAATGAGCAGTTCTTC.

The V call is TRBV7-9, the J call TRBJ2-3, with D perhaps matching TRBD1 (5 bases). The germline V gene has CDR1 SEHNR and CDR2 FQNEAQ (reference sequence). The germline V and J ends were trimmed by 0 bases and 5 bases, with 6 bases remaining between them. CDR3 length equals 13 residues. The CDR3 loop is CASSLAQGDTQYF. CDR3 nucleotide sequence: TGTGCCAGCAGCTTAGCCCAGGGAGATACGCAGTATTTT.

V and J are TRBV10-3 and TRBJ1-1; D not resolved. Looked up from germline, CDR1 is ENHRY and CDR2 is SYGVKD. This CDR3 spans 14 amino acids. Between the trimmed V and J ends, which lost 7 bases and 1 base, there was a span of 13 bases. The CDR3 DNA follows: TGTGCCATCACCACTCAGGATAAGAACACTGAAGCTTTCTTT. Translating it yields CAITTQDKNTEAFF.

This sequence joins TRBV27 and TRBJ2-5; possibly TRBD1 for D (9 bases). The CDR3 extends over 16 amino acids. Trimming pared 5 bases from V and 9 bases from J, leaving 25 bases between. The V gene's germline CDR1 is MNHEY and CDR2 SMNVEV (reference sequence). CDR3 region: CASSPIPGQGLGAQYF. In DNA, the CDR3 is TGTGCCAGCAGTCCAATTCCGGGACAGGGACTAGGGGCCCAGTACTTC.

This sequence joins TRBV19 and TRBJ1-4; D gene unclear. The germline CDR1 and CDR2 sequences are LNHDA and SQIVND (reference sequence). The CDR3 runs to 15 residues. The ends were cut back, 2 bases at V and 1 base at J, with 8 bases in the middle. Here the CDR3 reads CASSINGGTNEKLFF. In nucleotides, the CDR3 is TGTGCCAGTAGTATAAACGGTGGAACTAATGAAAAACTGTTTTTT.